Listed here are 17 T cell receptor beta chains from one sample, sequenced in a study of blood T cell repertoires in COVID-19. Assay: immunoSEQ multiplex PCR; the TCRdb copy retains only in-frame clones and omits some. The sample yields 250,000 or so clones, approximately 90% seen once. The source material was PBMCs or T cells enriched from blood (not recorded which). The source of these receptors is a man aged 35-49 years who had been exposed to COVID-19.

The V call is TRBV5-6, the J call TRBJ2-7; possible D gene TRBD2, 5 bases. The V and J ends lost 4 bases and 4 bases respectively, with 18 bases between them. Germline V gene lookup returns CDR1 SGHDT and CDR2 YYEEEE. The CDR3 contains 15 residues. The CDR3 reads CASSSGPTGSYEQYF. Here the CDR3 DNA reads TGTGCCAGCAGCAGCGGTCCCACTGGATCATACGAGCAGTACTTC.

This chain connects TRBV30 to TRBJ2-3; D possibly corresponds to TRBD2 (7 bases). The germline CDR1 and CDR2 sequences are GTSNPN and SVGIG (reference sequence). Trimming pared 0 bases from V and 2 bases from J, leaving 30 bases between. The length of the CDR3 is 21 residues. The CDR3 spells CAWSVRGRAGTNNQPTDTQYF. DNA for the CDR3: TGTGCCTGGAGTGTACGAGGGAGGGCTGGGACAAACAACCAGCCCACAGATACGCAGTATTTT. Full variable domain (rest looked up from reference TRBV30 and TRBJ2-3): SQTIHQWPATLVQPVGSPLSLECTVEGTSNPNLYWYRQAAGRGLQLLFYSVGIGQISSEVPQNLSASRPQDRQFILSSKKLLLSDSGFYLCAWSVRGRAGTNNQPTDTQYFGPGTRLTVL.

This chain joins TRBV27 and TRBJ2-2; 9 nucleotides align to TRBD2. After removal of 7 bases from V and 7 bases from J, the junction contained 10 bases not matched to a gene. CDR1 and CDR2 from the germline V gene are MNHEY and SMNVEV (reference sequence). The CDR3 is 15 amino acids. CDR3 region: CASKGLAGLVGELFF. The CDR3 DNA reads as TGTGCCAGCAAGGGGCTAGCGGGATTAGTCGGGGAGCTGTTTTTT.

The chain combines TRBV30 with TRBJ1-6; 7 bases are shared with TRBD1. CDR3 length: 16 amino acids. CDR1 and CDR2 from the germline V gene are GTSNPN and SVGIG (reference sequence). The J segment lost 0 bases and the V segment lost 1 base, leaving 3 bases of the junction unmatched. The CDR3, as DNA: TGTGCCTGGAGTGCGACAGGGCGCTCCTATAATTCACCCCTCCACTTT. The encoded protein is CAWSATGRSYNSPLHF.

This sequence joins TRBV9 and TRBJ2-5, with TRBD2 matching over 8 bases. This CDR3 region has 14 residues. Germline V lookup: CDR1 SGDLS, CDR2 YYNGEE. The V segment lost 4 bases and the J segment 4 bases; nucleotides outside the gene matches: 6. For the CDR3, the DNA is TGTGCCAGCAGCTCAGCGGGAGAGGGAGAGACCCAGTACTTC. It codes for CASSSAGEGETQYF. The full variable domain, its missing parts supplied by reference TRBV9 and TRBJ2-5, is DSGVTQTPKHLITATGQRVTLRCSPRSGDLSVYWYQQSLDQGLQFLIQYYNGEERAKGNILERFSAQQFPDLHSELNLSSLELGDSALYFCASSSAGEGETQYFGPGTRLLVL.

The chain combines TRBV2 with TRBJ1-6, with 8 nucleotides matching TRBD1. V was pared by 9 bases and J by 9 bases, with 13 bases of the junction left unmatched. Germline lookup yields CDR1 SNHLY and CDR2 FYNNEI. CDR3 length: 15 residues. In DNA, the CDR3 is TGTGCCAGGAGGACCTCCGGGACAGGCGGTTCACCCCTCCACTTT. Amino acids: CARRTSGTGGSPLHF.

The rearrangement links TRBV3-1 (or the pseudogene TRBV3-2) to TRBJ1-3, with a weak D call TRBD1 (5 bases). This CDR3 is built from 14 residues. The V gene's germline CDR1 is LGHDT and CDR2 YNNKEL (reference sequence). Trimming pared 6 bases from V and 3 bases from J, leaving 12 bases between. CDR3 DNA: TGTGCCAGCAGTGGGGGGGTCGGTGGAAACACCATATATTTT. Its translation is CASSGGVGGNTIYF.

This clone has a handful of counts. The V gene is TRBV6-1, the J gene TRBJ1-2; weak D call: TRBD1 (6 bases). Germline V gene data show CDR1 as MNHNS and CDR2 as SASEGT. V was clipped by 2 bases and J by 8 bases, with 21 bases between them. This CDR3 is built from 16 residues. The DNA of the CDR3 is TGTGCCAGCAGTGAACAGGGGCGGGGGCGCCGTGGCGGCTACACCTTC. Protein: CASSEQGRGRRGGYTF.

This chain uses TRBV28 with TRBJ1-1; no clear D. V gave up 6 bases and J gave up 3 bases, with 14 bases separating them. CDR1 and CDR2 from the germline V gene are MDHEN and SYDVKM. The CDR3 spans 14 residues. CDR3 DNA: TGTGCCAGCAGCCTGAGGGCTCTGGACACTGAAGCTTTCTTT. It codes for CASSLRALDTEAFF.

This rearrangement joins TRBV19 to TRBJ1-4; the match to TRBD1 covers 7 bases. The V gene's germline CDR1 is LNHDA and CDR2 SQIVND (reference sequence). The ends lost 2 bases at V and 7 bases at J; junction bases unmatched: 13. The CDR3 is 17 residues long. CDR3 coding DNA: TGTGCCAGTAGTATACCACGCGGACAGGCGGATAGTGAAAAACTGTTTTTT. Residues: CASSIPRGQADSEKLFF.

This rearrangement joins TRBV28 to TRBJ1-1; 9 bases agree with TRBD1. Trimming at V came to 6 bases and at J to 2 bases, leaving 4 bases not matched to a gene. The length of the CDR3 is 14 residues. Per the germline V gene, CDR1 is MDHEN and CDR2 is SYDVKM. The CDR3 spells CASRWGQGNTEAFF. CDR3 bases: TGTGCCAGCAGATGGGGACAGGGAAACACTGAAGCTTTCTTT.

This clone was picked up one time. V usage is TRBV2 and J usage is TRBJ1-5; TRBD1 is a possible D gene (6 bases). V was pared by 3 bases and J by 6 bases, with 12 bases between. Germline CDR1 SNHLY, CDR2 FYNNEI. There are 14 residues in the CDR3. The CDR3 sequence is CASSEGRGSQPQHF. In DNA form, the CDR3 reads TGTGCCAGCAGTGAGGGCAGGGGATCTCAGCCCCAGCATTTT.

The chain combines TRBV4-1 with TRBJ1-4; D is perhaps TRBD1 (5 bases). The germline V gene encodes CDR1 MGHRA and CDR2 YSYEKL. The germline V and J ends were trimmed by 6 bases and 8 bases, with 13 bases remaining between them. The CDR3 loop spans 13 amino acids. The DNA of the CDR3 is TGCGCCAGCAGGGAGGGGTTGGGGGAAAAACTGTTTTTT. The encoded protein is CASREGLGEKLFF.

The rearrangement joins TRBV28 to TRBJ1-1; D is unresolved. The V gene lost 1 base and the J gene lost 3 bases, with 6 bases spanning the gap. Germline lookup yields CDR1 MDHEN and CDR2 SYDVKM. The CDR3 has 13 residues. CDR3 amino acids: CASSLSGDTEAFF. CDR3 bases: TGTGCCAGCAGTTTATCAGGTGACACTGAAGCTTTCTTT.

This rearrangement joins TRBV18 to TRBJ2-7, with unresolved D. Germline loops: CDR1 KGHSH, CDR2 LQKENI. Trimming pared 5 bases from V and 6 bases from J, leaving 11 bases between. The CDR3 is made up of 12 amino acids. The CDR3 DNA reads as TGTGCCAGCTCATCAAAGCGTGCCGAGCAGTACTTC. This sequence encodes CASSSKRAEQYF. The variable domain in full, with the rest retrieved from reference TRBV18 and TRBJ2-7, is NAGVMQNPRHLVRRRGQEARLRCSPMKGHSHVYWYRQLPEEGLKFMVYLQKENIIDESGMPKERFSAEFPKEGPSILRIQQVVRGDSAAYFCASSSKRAEQYFGPGTRLTVT.

The rearrangement uses TRBV29-1 and TRBJ1-1; D is unclear. The V gene's germline CDR1 is SQVTM and CDR2 ANQGSEA. There are 11 residues in the CDR3. Trimming cost V 3 bases and J 10 bases, with 12 bases left between them. The CDR3 sequence is CSVDLAGRAFF. As DNA, the CDR3 is TGCAGCGTTGATTTGGCCGGGAGAGCTTTCTTT.

The rearrangement uses TRBV27 and TRBJ2-3, with 7 bases fitting TRBD2. Trimming took 0 bases from V and 0 from J; bases not matched to a gene: 6. Germline lookup yields CDR1 MNHEY and CDR2 SMNVEV (reference sequence). This CDR3 is 17 amino acids long. This chain's CDR3 is CASSLSRLAASTDTQYF. CDR3 in DNA: TGTGCCAGCAGTTTATCGAGGCTAGCGGCTAGCACAGATACGCAGTATTTT.